Following are 16 T cell receptor beta chains from one sample sequenced in a study of shared clonotypes between healthy human individuals. Using immunoSEQ multiplex PCR, the repertoire was profiled, and TCRdb retains in-frame clones only, with some absent. The table shows fewer than 650,000 clones, with 76% occurring only once. The source material was PBMCs. The receptors here all came from a middle-aged woman in good health. Some clones in this sample may be carry-over from other donors' samples.

The chain couples TRBV2 to TRBJ2-1, with D possibly matching TRBD2 (6 bases). There are 14 residues in the CDR3. Germline V lookup: CDR1 SNHLY, CDR2 FYNNEI. Trimming removed 7 bases from V and 0 bases from J, with 10 bases in between. This CDR3 reads CASKVGGSYNEQFF. CDR3 bases: TGTGCCAGCAAGGTGGGGGGCTCCTACAATGAGCAGTTCTTC.

The V gene is TRBV25-1, the J gene TRBJ2-1; 12 bases agree with TRBD2. The CDR3 covers 16 residues. The ends lost 1 base at V and 4 bases at J; junction bases unmatched: 2. Per the germline V gene, CDR1 is MGHDK and CDR2 is SYGVNS. CDR3 DNA: TGTGCCAGCAGTGAATTGACTAGCGGGAGATACAATGAGCAGTTCTTC. It is translated as CASSELTSGRYNEQFF.

V gene TRBV19 combines with J gene TRBJ2-5; 10 nucleotides match TRBD1. The CDR3 covers 15 residues. Germline trimming cut 5 bases from V and 5 bases from J; bases unmatched to any gene: 8. CDR1 is LNHDA, CDR2 SQIVND, per germline (reference sequence). The CDR3 is CASSPQTGGGETQYF. As DNA, the CDR3 is TGTGCCAGTAGTCCGCAGACAGGGGGCGGGGAGACCCAGTACTTC.

The rearrangement links TRBV6-1 to TRBJ2-2; 7 positions agree with TRBD1. Germline CDR1 is MNHNS and CDR2 is SASEGT. The CDR3 loop spans 13 amino acids. V lost 6 bases, J lost 5 bases, and 3 bases stayed unmatched. DNA of the CDR3: TGTGCCAGCAGAGGGGGCGGGACCGGGGAGCTGTTTTTT. This encodes CASRGGGTGELFF.

This clone showed up just once. With a far larger clone one base away, a read error is the likely cause. This specimen includes other DNA sequences encoding the same CDR3. The chain employs TRBV2 and TRBJ1-5; D may be TRBD1 (6 bases). Germline CDR1 SNHLY, CDR2 FYNNEI. V shed 2 bases and J shed 5 bases, with 10 bases lying between them. This CDR3 comprises 14 residues. The CDR3 DNA reads TGTGCCAGCAGTGAACTGGACAGCGATCAGCCCCAGCATTTT. This codes for CASSELDSDQPQHF.

This clone came up once. The CDR3: CASSAGQGNGQPQHF. The DNA of the CDR3 is TGTGCCAGCAGCGCGGGACAGGGGAACGGGCAGCCCCAGCATTTT. The J gene is TRBJ1-5, the V gene TRBV9; TRBD1 aligns across 10 bases. The CDR3 loop spans 15 amino acids. Germline V gene sequence: CDR1 SGDLS, CDR2 YYNGEE. V lost 3 bases and J lost 7; bases outside the gene matches: 7.

The genes are TRBV11-2 and TRBJ1-6; D is unresolved. The CDR3 spans 15 residues. With 0 bases removed from V and 7 bases from J, the gap between germline ends came to 10 bases. Germline CDR1 is SGHAT and CDR2 is FQNNGV. The CDR3 bases are TGTGCCAGCAGCTTAGACAGTTTGTACAATTCACCCCTCCACTTT. It specifies CASSLDSLYNSPLHF.

The chain is built from TRBV27 and TRBJ1-3; D not resolved. In germline, CDR1 is MNHEY, CDR2 SMNVEV (reference sequence). V lost 6 bases and J 4 bases, leaving 13 bases between the germline ends. The CDR3 extends over 14 amino acids. For the CDR3, the DNA is TGTGCCAGCAGCCGACAAGCCGTCGGAAACACCATATATTTT. Protein sequence: CASSRQAVGNTIYF.

The chain employs TRBV19 and TRBJ1-1, with no clear D. V lost 6 bases, J lost 2 bases, and 22 bases lay in between. Germline CDR1 and CDR2: LNHDA and SQIVND (reference sequence). The CDR3 contains 17 residues. The CDR3 protein is CASSPGKDRYQNTEAFF. CDR3 bases: TGTGCCAGTAGCCCCGGTAAGGACCGCTACCAAAACACTGAAGCTTTCTTT.

The genes are TRBV19 and TRBJ2-3, with D unclear. CDR1 and CDR2 from the germline V gene are LNHDA and SQIVND (reference sequence). V was clipped by 3 bases and J by 1 base, with 8 bases between them. The CDR3 sequence is 14 residues long. This chain's CDR3 is CASSIAGRTDTQYF. As DNA, the CDR3 is TGTGCCAGTAGTATCGCCGGGCGCACAGATACGCAGTATTTT.

The chain joins TRBV2 to TRBJ2-1; D gene uncertain. CDR3 size: 12 residues. CDR1 and CDR2 (germline): SNHLY, FYNNEI. V was pared by 2 bases and J by 7 bases, with 6 bases between. CDR3 in amino acids: CASSEYLNEQFF. The DNA for the CDR3 is TGTGCCAGCAGTGAATACTTGAATGAGCAGTTCTTC.

The rearrangement links TRBV7-2 to TRBJ2-7; 9 positions agree with TRBD2. The CDR3 has 18 residues. Germline trimming cut 1 base from V and 3 bases from J; bases unmatched to any gene: 13. Per the germline V gene, CDR1 is SGHTA and CDR2 is FQGNSA. In DNA, the CDR3 is TGTGCCAGCAGCTTAGGTCGCTCTCCAATAGCGGGAGTCTACGAGCAGTACTTC. As protein: CASSLGRSPIAGVYEQYF.

V gene TRBV19 combines with J gene TRBJ1-5, with D unresolved. This CDR3 contains 12 residues. CDR1 and CDR2 (germline): LNHDA, SQIVND (reference sequence). The V gene lost 3 bases and the J gene lost 9 bases, with 9 bases spanning the gap. DNA for the CDR3: TGTGCCAGTAGTATGGCCCTAGGGCCCCAGCATTTT. Amino acid sequence: CASSMALGPQHF.

This clone turned up a few times. The genes are TRBV7-2 and TRBJ2-1; no clear D gene. Germline CDR1 is SGHTA and CDR2 is FQGNSA. V lost 1 base, J lost 1 base, and 11 bases lay in between. The CDR3 totals 16 residues. The CDR3 DNA follows: TGTGCCAGCAGCTTAGTGGTCGGATTGTCCTACAATGAGCAGTTCTTC. Protein: CASSLVVGLSYNEQFF.

The V gene is TRBV6-1, the J gene TRBJ1-6; tentatively, D is TRBD1 (6 bases). CDR1 is MNHNS, CDR2 SASEGT, per germline. The CDR3 contains 15 residues. Trimming left V 5 bases short and J 10 bases short, with 18 bases between. The CDR3 region is CASSINRVVGSPLHF. DNA of the CDR3: TGTGCCAGCAGTATAAACAGGGTTGTAGGCTCACCCCTCCACTTT.

The V call is TRBV27, the J call TRBJ2-3; perhaps TRBD2 as D (5 bases). V was pared by 0 bases and J by 10 bases, with 17 bases between. CDR1 is MNHEY, CDR2 SMNVEV, per germline (reference sequence). There are 15 residues in the CDR3. The CDR3 loop is CASSLSGPRRWAQYF. The DNA for the CDR3 is TGTGCCAGCAGTTTATCTGGGCCCAGGAGGTGGGCGCAGTATTTT.